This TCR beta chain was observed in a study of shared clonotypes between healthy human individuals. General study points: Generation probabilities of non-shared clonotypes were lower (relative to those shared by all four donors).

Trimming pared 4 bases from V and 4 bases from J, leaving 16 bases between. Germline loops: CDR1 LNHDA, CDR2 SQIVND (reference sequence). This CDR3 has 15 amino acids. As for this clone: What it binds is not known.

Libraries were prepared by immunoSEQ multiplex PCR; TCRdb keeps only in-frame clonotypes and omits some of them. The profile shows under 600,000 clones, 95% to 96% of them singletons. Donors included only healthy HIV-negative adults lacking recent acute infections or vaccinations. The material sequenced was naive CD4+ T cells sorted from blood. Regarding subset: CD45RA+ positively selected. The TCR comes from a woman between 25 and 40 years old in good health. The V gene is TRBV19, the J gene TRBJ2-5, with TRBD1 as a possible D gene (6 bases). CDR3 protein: CASSTPGARIETQYF. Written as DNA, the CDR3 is TGTGCCAGTAGTACCCCAGGGGCGAGAATAGAGACCCAGTACTTC.